The present T cell receptor beta chain was sequenced within a study of T cell repertoires in cytomegalovirus infection. Study details: Public TCR beta signatures indicated both CMV infection and matching HLA type.

CDR3 size: 16 residues. Per the germline V gene, CDR1 is SGDLS and CDR2 is YYNGEE. Unmatched junction bases numbered 11, after V lost 4 bases and J lost 7 bases. Of note for this clonotype: The antigen is not known.

From the reads, TCRdb called clonotypes with MiXCR, one entry per CDR3 protein. The sample lists some 920,000 distinct CDR3 sequences, around 29% seen once, with over 12% in the top ten. Study-wide results and limits: The ex vivo response was dominated by HLA-C-restricted CMV-specific TCR beta clonotypes. Public TCR beta family frequency separated CMV-and-HLA carriers, including in an independent cohort.

Specimen: cultured CD8+ T cells from PBMCs, collected from culture after CMV antigen stimulation. The chain uses TRBV9 and TRBJ2-2, with TRBD2 matching 9 bases. The sequence was collected from a human donor in good health (CMV status not recorded). Some clones in this sample may be carry-over from other donors' samples. CDR3 region: CASSLVGTSSGGELFF. In DNA form, the CDR3 reads TGTGCCAGCAGCCTCGTCGGGACTAGCAGCGGCGGGGAGCTGTTTTTT.